These T cell receptor beta chains were read from a single sample in a study of blood T cell repertoires in COVID-19. Repertoires were generated with immunoSEQ multiplex PCR, while TCRdb's copy carries only in-frame clones and drops some. The repertoire holds about 230,000 clones, with more than 75% as singletons. Sequenced sample: peripheral blood. These receptors all come from a man in his forties or fifties with COVID-19, enrolled during active disease. The CDR3 runs from the conserved cysteine through the conserved F or W. Fields, in order: V gene, CDR3 protein.

v_call: TRBV24-1; cdr3_aa: CATSEPSGYEQYF
v_call: TRBV2; cdr3_aa: CASRLQGVGTEAFF
v_call: TRBV19; cdr3_aa: CASSIRPGGLPYEQYF
v_call: TRBV5-1; cdr3_aa: CASSFQQGIQETQYF
v_call: TRBV9; cdr3_aa: CASSVTGYDGGNTIYF
v_call: TRBV18; cdr3_aa: CASSPLSGSYEQFF
v_call: TRBV28; cdr3_aa: CASSLDGRAGQPQHF
v_call: TRBV9; cdr3_aa: CASSPRTGTDQPQHF
v_call: TRBV11-3; cdr3_aa: CASSLAGAANTGELFF
v_call: TRBV6-1; cdr3_aa: CASSEALRVRALETQYF
v_call: TRBV15; cdr3_aa: CATSRVATETGELFF
v_call: TRBV6-2/TRBV6-3; cdr3_aa: CASSRTSGGSDTQYF
v_call: TRBV18; cdr3_aa: CASSPRVSGEETQYF
v_call: TRBV5-1; cdr3_aa: CASSRGPAGKAGELFF
v_call: TRBV5-1; cdr3_aa: CASSPGGDYGYTF
v_call: TRBV19; cdr3_aa: CASSIYTGGGEAFF
v_call: TRBV7-2; cdr3_aa: CASSLELAGGPRNEQFF
v_call: TRBV30; cdr3_aa: CAWTPAGGFYGYTF
v_call: TRBV5-4; cdr3_aa: CASSSGLAGSSYNEQFF
v_call: TRBV30; cdr3_aa: CAWSLFGPTEAFF
v_call: TRBV7-8; cdr3_aa: CASSLADSNYGYTF
v_call: TRBV6-5; cdr3_aa: CASQGGYTDTQYF